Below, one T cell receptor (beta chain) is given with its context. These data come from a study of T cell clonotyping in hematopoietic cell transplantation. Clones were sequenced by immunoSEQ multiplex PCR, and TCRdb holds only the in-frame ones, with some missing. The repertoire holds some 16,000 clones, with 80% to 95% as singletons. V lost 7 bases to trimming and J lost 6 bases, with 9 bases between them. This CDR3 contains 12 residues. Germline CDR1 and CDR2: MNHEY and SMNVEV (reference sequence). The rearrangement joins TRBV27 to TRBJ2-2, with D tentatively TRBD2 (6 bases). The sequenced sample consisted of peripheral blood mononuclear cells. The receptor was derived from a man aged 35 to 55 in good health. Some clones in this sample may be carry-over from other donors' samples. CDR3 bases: TGTGCCAGCAATGGGAGGTCCGGGGAGCTGTTTTTT. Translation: CASNGRSGELFF.